These T cell receptor beta chains were read from a single sample in a study of blood T cell repertoires in COVID-19. The repertoire was sequenced with immunoSEQ multiplex PCR; TCRdb's copy has only in-frame clones and lacks some. Counted here are about 220,000 clones, approximately 84% occurring once; the ten biggest clones make up over 12%. Sequenced: PBMCs or T cells enriched from blood (not recorded which). These receptors were taken from a man aged 40-50 years who had recovered from COVID-19. Both conserved end residues are part of each CDR3. A D gene is named only where the DNA matches it firmly. Expanded clones are given a class, and other clones once, few, many or no size at all.

d_gene	v_gene	j_gene	abundance	CDR3nt	CDR3aa
NA	TRBV7-3	TRBJ2-1	once	TGTGCCAGCAGCTCTGTACAGGGTTACGATGAGCAGTTCTTC	CASSSVQGYDEQFF
NA	TRBV21-1	TRBJ1-5	NA	TGTGCCAGCAGCATTCGGACGGGATACAATCAGCCCCAGCATTTT	CASSIRTGYNQPQHF
TRBD2	TRBV27	TRBJ2-3	NA	TGTGCCAGCAAAAGACTAGCGGGAGGGACAGATACGCAGTATTTT	CASKRLAGGTDTQYF
NA	TRBV7-2	TRBJ1-5	NA	TGTGCCAGCGGGCAGTACAATCAGCCCCAGCATTTT	CASGQYNQPQHF
TRBD1	TRBV18	TRBJ1-5	NA	TGTGCCAGCTCGCCACAGGGGTTCAATCAGCCCCAGCATTTT	CASSPQGFNQPQHF
TRBD1	TRBV5-6	TRBJ2-4	NA	TGTGCCAGCAGTCGGGACAGGGGCCGGGACATTCAGTACTTC	CASSRDRGRDIQYF
NA	TRBV12-3/TRBV12-4	TRBJ1-1	NA	TGTGCCAGCAGCACGAGTGGGAACACTGAAGCTTTCTTT	CASSTSGNTEAFF
NA	TRBV30	TRBJ2-5	NA	TGTGCCTGGAGTGTCAGACGGGGGCAAGAGACCCAGTACTTC	CAWSVRRGQETQYF
TRBD1	TRBV30	TRBJ1-2	once	TGTGCCTGGAGTAGGGACAGGCCTAGAGGCTACACCTTC	CAWSRDRPRGYTF
NA	TRBV7-2	TRBJ2-7	few	TGTGCCAGCAGCCCCCTGGGGCAGACCTACTACGAGCAGTACTTC	CASSPLGQTYYEQYF
NA	TRBV12-3/TRBV12-4	TRBJ1-1	once	TGTGCCAGCTGCAGAGGTTGGAACACTGAAGCTTTCTTT	CASCRGWNTEAFF
TRBD1	TRBV5-1	TRBJ2-7	NA	TGCGCCAGCAGCTTGGGACCGGGACAGGGGACCTACGAGCAGTACTTC	CASSLGPGQGTYEQYF
NA	TRBV4-2	TRBJ2-5	NA	TGTGCCAGCAGCCAAGATGTGACAGGGTTTTCGACCGGGAGGGGAGAGACCCAGTACTTC	CASSQDVTGFSTGRGETQYF
NA	TRBV5-4	TRBJ1-2	NA	TGTGCCAGCAGCCCCTCCGGGACACCCCACTATGGCTACACCTTC	CASSPSGTPHYGYTF
NA	TRBV7-2	TRBJ1-2	NA	TGTGCCAGCAGCTTAGCGACCACGGGTTACTATGGCTACACCTTC	CASSLATTGYYGYTF
TRBD1	TRBV24-1	TRBJ1-2	NA	TGTGCCACCAGTGATTTGCGGACAGGCGGCTACACCTTC	CATSDLRTGGYTF
TRBD2	TRBV19	TRBJ2-2	NA	TGTGCCAGTAGTCCGGGCCGGACTAGCGGACGATCCTACACCGGGGAGCTGTTTTTT	CASSPGRTSGRSYTGELFF
NA	TRBV30	TRBJ2-5	NA	TGTGCCGCCGGGGCGGGGGCCCCCACCCAGTACTTC	CAAGAGAPTQYF
TRBD1	TRBV7-2	TRBJ2-3	NA	TGTGCCAGCAGTCTTACAGGGGGGACAGATACGCAGTATTTT	CASSLTGGTDTQYF
TRBD1	TRBV7-3	TRBJ1-6	NA	TGTGCCAGCAGCGCGACAGGGGTCTCACCCCTCCACTTT	CASSATGVSPLHF
TRBD2	TRBV18	TRBJ2-7	NA	TGTGCCAGCTCCCGCGGACTAGCGGGTTCCTACGAGCAGTACTTC	CASSRGLAGSYEQYF
TRBD1	TRBV3-1/TRBV3-2	TRBJ1-2	NA	TGTGCCAGCAGCCAAGATTGGGACAGGGAGGGCGGCTACACCTTC	CASSQDWDREGGYTF
NA	TRBV28	TRBJ2-5	NA	TGTGCCAGCCGGACAGAGAGAAAAGAGACCCAGTACTTC	CASRTERKETQYF
NA	TRBV9	TRBJ2-2	few	TGTGCCAGCAGCGTAGACGGCGGGAACACCGGGGAGCTGTTTTTT	CASSVDGGNTGELFF
NA	TRBV30	TRBJ1-5	NA	TGTGCCTGGAGTGTAGGGGGAGATCAGCCCCAGCATTTT	CAWSVGGDQPQHF
NA	TRBV9	TRBJ1-2	NA	TGTGCCAGCAGCGGGAGGGGCAGGGCGGACTATGGCTACACCTTC	CASSGRGRADYGYTF
NA	TRBV10-1	TRBJ2-2	NA	TGCGCCAGCAGTGATTCACTCCGGGAGCTGTTTTTT	CASSDSLRELFF
NA	TRBV9	TRBJ2-2	once	TGTGCCAGCAGCGTAGCAATAAGACAGAGCACCGGGGAGCTGTTTTTT	CASSVAIRQSTGELFF
NA	TRBV19	TRBJ1-5	NA	TGTGCCAGTAGTTATCGACAGGCGAGCAATCAGCCCCAGCATTTT	CASSYRQASNQPQHF
TRBD2	TRBV27	TRBJ2-4	NA	TGTGCCAGCAGTTTGACTAGCGGGAGCCCTAACATTCAGTACTTC	CASSLTSGSPNIQYF
TRBD1	TRBV27	TRBJ2-5	NA	TGTGCCAGCAGGTCCTTACAGGGGGCGCAGACCCAGTACTTC	CASRSLQGAQTQYF
NA	TRBV28	TRBJ2-3	NA	TGTGCCAGCAGTTTAAAATTTGGCCCGAGGGCAGATACGCAGTATTTT	CASSLKFGPRADTQYF
NA	TRBV27	TRBJ2-2	few	TGTGCCAGCAGTTTTGGTATTCGGGCCGGGGAGCTGTTTTTT	CASSFGIRAGELFF
NA	TRBV5-6	TRBJ1-3	few	TGTGCCAGCAGCTTGCGAGGAAACGGAAACACCATATATTTT	CASSLRGNGNTIYF
NA	TRBV28	TRBJ1-1	NA	TGTGCCAGCATGACTCCGGGACTCTTGAACACTGAAGCTTTCTTT	CASMTPGLLNTEAFF
NA	TRBV18	TRBJ2-5	NA	TGTGCCAGCTCACCACTAGGCCCCGGGGGAGAGACCCAGTACTTC	CASSPLGPGGETQYF
NA	TRBV6-2/TRBV6-3	TRBJ2-1	NA	TGTGCCAGCAGTTACCAAAATCGGGGCTACAATGAGCAGTTCTTC	CASSYQNRGYNEQFF
TRBD2	TRBV29-1	TRBJ2-6	once	TGCAGCGTTGAAACGGGAGGTTCCCCCGGGGCCAACGTCCTGACTTTC	CSVETGGSPGANVLTF
NA	TRBV27	TRBJ1-6	NA	TGTGCCAGCAGTTTATGGGAGGAATCACCCCTCCACTTT	CASSLWEESPLHF
NA	TRBV5-1	TRBJ2-2	NA	TGCGCCAGCAGCTTGGCAGGGCTAGTTAACACCGGGGAGCTGTTTTTT	CASSLAGLVNTGELFF
TRBD1	TRBV5-1	TRBJ2-5	NA	TGCGCCAGCAGCTTGGATGGGACAGGGGCAGAGACCCAGTACTTC	CASSLDGTGAETQYF
NA	TRBV4-1	TRBJ1-1	NA	TGCGCCAGCAGTACACAGGGTATCTCTGAAGCTTTCTTT	CASSTQGISEAFF
NA	TRBV18	TRBJ2-3	NA	TGTGCCAGCTCACCGGAGAATCAAGATACGCAGTATTTT	CASSPENQDTQYF
TRBD1	TRBV7-8	TRBJ1-1	NA	TGTGCCAGCAGCCCCGGTTCCGGGACAGGGGGCATGAACACTGAAGCTTTCTTT	CASSPGSGTGGMNTEAFF
NA	TRBV6-1	TRBJ1-5	NA	TGTGCCAGCAGTGAAGCTGGGACTAGGACGGTTAGCAATCAGCCCCAGCATTTT	CASSEAGTRTVSNQPQHF
TRBD1	TRBV10-3	TRBJ1-2	NA	TGTGCCATCAGTGAGTCGAAATCGACAGGGCATGGCTACACCTTC	CAISESKSTGHGYTF
NA	TRBV6-5	TRBJ1-6	NA	TGTGCCAGCAGTTATCTTGCAGGGGTTGGGAATTCACCCCTCCACTTT	CASSYLAGVGNSPLHF
NA	TRBV5-1	TRBJ1-1	NA	TGCGCCAGCAGCTTGATGCCAGGGGCTGAAGCTTTCTTT	CASSLMPGAEAFF
NA	TRBV6-5	TRBJ2-2	NA	TGTGCCAGCCTCACATCCAACACCGGGGAGCTGTTTTTT	CASLTSNTGELFF
NA	TRBV28	TRBJ1-2	NA	TGTGCCAGCGGCGGGCTTCGAAGCGCCGGAGTTAACTATGGCTACACCTTC	CASGGLRSAGVNYGYTF
TRBD2	TRBV5-1	TRBJ2-7	NA	TGCGCCAGCAGCTTTTCTAGCGGGAGCTACGAGCAGTACTTC	CASSFSSGSYEQYF
NA	TRBV7-2	TRBJ1-1	NA	TGTGCCAGCAGCCCCGGTCGGGGTTTCACTGAAGCTTTCTTT	CASSPGRGFTEAFF
TRBD2	TRBV5-1	TRBJ2-7	once	TGCGCCAGCAGCTTCTTAACTAGCGGCAGCTCCTACGAGCAGTACTTC	CASSFLTSGSSYEQYF
TRBD1	TRBV5-1	TRBJ1-1	NA	TGCGCCAGCAGCCAAAGGGACAGCACTGAAGCTTTCTTT	CASSQRDSTEAFF
TRBD1	TRBV19	TRBJ1-2	NA	TGTGCCAGTAGTGTTGACAGGGGGTCTGGCTACACCTTC	CASSVDRGSGYTF